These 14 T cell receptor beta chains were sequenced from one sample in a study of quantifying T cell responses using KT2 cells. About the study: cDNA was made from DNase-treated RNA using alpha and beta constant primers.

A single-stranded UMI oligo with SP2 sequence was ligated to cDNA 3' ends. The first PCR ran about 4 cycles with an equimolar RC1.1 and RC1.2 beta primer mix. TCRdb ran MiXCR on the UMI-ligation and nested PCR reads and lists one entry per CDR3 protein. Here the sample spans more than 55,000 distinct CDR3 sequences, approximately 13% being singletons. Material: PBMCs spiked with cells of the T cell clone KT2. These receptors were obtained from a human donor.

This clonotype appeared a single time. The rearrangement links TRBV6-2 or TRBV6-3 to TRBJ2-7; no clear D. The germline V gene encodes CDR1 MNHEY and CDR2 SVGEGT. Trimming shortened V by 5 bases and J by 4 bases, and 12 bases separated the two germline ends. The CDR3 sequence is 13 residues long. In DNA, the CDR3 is TGTGCCAGCAGTCTCGGCGCGGATTACGAGCAGTACTTC. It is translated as CASSLGADYEQYF.

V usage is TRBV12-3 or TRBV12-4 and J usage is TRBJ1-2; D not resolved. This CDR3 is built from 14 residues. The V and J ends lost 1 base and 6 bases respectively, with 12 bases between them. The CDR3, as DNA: TGTGCCAGCAGTTTAGGAGGAGCGAGTCATGGCTACACCTTC. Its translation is CASSLGGASHGYTF.

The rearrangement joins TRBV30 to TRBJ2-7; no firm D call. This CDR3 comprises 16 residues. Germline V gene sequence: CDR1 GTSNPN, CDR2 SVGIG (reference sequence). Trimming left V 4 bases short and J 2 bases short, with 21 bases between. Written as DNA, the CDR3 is TGTGCCTGGATGTACCAGTGGAGTAGACAAACCTACGAGCAGTACTTC. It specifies CAWMYQWSRQTYEQYF.

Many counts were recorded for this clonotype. The CDR3 bases are TGTGCCACCAGCAGAGGGGCGACGATATTGAACACTGAAGCTTTCTTT. Residues: CATSRGATILNTEAFF. The V call is TRBV15, the J call TRBJ1-1; D ambiguous. V lost 1 base to trimming and J lost 0 bases, with 12 bases between them. The CDR3 has 16 amino acids. The germline CDR1 and CDR2 sequences are LNHNV and YYDKDF (reference sequence).

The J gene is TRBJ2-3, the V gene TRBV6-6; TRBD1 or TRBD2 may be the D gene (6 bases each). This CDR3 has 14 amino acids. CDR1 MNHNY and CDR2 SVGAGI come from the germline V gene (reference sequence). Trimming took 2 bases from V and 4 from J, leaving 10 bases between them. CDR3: CASSYRGESDTQYF. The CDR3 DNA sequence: TGTGCCAGCAGTTACAGGGGGGAGTCAGATACGCAGTATTTT.

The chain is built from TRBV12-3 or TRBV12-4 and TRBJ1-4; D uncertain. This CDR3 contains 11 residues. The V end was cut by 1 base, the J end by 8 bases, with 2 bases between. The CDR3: CASSLDEKLFF. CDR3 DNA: TGTGCCAGCAGTTTAGACGAAAAACTGTTTTTT.

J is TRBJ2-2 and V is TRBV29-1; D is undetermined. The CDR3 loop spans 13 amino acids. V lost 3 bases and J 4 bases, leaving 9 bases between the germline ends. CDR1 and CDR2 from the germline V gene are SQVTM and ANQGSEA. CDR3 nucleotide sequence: TGCAGCGTTGACACCGTTAGCACCGGGGAGCTGTTTTTT. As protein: CSVDTVSTGELFF.

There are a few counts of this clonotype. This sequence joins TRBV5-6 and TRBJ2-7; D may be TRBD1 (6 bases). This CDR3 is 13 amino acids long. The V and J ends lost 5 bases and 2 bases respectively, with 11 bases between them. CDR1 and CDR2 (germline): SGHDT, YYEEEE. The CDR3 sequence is CASSFGQTYEQYF. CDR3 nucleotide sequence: TGTGCCAGCAGTTTTGGACAGACCTACGAGCAGTACTTC.

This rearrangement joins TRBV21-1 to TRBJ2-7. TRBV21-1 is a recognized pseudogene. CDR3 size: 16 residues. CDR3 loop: CASSKGVVELWSEQYF. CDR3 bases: TGTGCCAGCAGCAAAGGGGTGGTGGAATTGTGGAGCGAGCAGTACTTC.

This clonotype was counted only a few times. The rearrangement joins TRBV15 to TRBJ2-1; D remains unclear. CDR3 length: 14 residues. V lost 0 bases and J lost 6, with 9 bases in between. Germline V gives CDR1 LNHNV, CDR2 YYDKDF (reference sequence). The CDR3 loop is CATSRDRSGNEQFF. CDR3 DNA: TGTGCCACCAGCAGAGATCGGAGTGGCAATGAGCAGTTCTTC.

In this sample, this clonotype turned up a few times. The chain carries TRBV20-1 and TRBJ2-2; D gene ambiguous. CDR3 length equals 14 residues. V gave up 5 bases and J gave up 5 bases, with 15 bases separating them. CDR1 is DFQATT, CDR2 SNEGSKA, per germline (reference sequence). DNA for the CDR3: TGCAGTGCTCACGACATCGATGTAACCGGGGAGCTGTTTTTT. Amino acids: CSAHDIDVTGELFF.

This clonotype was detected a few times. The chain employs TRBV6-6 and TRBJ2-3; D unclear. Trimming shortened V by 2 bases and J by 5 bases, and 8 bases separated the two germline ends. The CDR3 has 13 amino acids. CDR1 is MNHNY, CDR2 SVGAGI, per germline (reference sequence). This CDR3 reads CASSYRNQDTQYF. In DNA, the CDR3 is TGTGCCAGCAGTTACCGCAACCAAGATACGCAGTATTTT.

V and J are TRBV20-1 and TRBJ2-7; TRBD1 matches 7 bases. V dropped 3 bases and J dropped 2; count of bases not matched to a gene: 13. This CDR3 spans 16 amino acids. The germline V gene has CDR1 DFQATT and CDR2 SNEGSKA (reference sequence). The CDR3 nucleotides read TGCAGTGCTAGTGACCGTCTGACAGGGCTACCCTACGAGCAGTACTTC. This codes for CSASDRLTGLPYEQYF.

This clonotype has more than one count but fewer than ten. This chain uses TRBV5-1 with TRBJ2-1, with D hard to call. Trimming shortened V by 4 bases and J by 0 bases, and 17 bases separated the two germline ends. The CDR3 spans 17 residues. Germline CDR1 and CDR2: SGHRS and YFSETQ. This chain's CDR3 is CASSPIGYISSYNEQFF. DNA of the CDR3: TGCGCCAGCAGCCCGATTGGGTACATCAGCTCCTACAATGAGCAGTTCTTC.